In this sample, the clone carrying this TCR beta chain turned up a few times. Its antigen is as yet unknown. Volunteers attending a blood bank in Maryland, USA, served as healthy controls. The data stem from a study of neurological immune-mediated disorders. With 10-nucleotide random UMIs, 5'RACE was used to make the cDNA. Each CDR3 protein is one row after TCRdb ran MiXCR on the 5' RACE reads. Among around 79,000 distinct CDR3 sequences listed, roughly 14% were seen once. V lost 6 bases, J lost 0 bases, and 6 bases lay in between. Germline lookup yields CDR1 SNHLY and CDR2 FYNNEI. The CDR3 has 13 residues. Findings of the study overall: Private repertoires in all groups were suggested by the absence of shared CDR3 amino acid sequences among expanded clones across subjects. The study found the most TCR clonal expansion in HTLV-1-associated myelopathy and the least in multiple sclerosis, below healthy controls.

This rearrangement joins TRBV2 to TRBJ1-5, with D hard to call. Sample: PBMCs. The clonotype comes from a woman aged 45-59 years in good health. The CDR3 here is CASRYNSNQPQHF. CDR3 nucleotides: TGTGCCAGCAGGTATAATAGCAATCAGCCCCAGCATTTT.